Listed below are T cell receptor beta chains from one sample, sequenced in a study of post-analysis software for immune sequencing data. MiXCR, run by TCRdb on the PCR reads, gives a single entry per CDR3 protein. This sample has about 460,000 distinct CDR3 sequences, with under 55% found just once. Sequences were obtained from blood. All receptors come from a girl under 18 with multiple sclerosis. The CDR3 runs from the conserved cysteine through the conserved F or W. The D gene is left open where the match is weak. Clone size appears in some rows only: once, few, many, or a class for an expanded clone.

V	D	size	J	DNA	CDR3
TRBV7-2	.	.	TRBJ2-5	TGTGCCAGCAGCCCCCCACCTCAAGAGACCCAGTACTTC	CASSPPPQETQYF
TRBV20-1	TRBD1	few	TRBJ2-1	TGCAGTGCTAGCAGGGGGCTCTCCTACAGTGAGCAGTTCTTC	CSASRGLSYSEQFF
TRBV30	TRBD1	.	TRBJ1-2	TGTGCCCGGAGTGTACTTGGGTCAGGGGGCAATGGCTACACCTTC	CARSVLGSGGNGYTF
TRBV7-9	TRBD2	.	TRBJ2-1	TGTGCCAGCAGCTTCGGTGAACTAGCGGGAGGCTACAATGAGCAGTTCTTC	CASSFGELAGGYNEQFF
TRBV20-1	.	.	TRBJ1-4	TGCAGTGCTGCCTCCTCAACTAATGAAAAACTGTTTTTT	CSAASSTNEKLFF
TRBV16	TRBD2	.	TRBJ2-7	TGTGCCAGCAGCCCGACTAGCGGCTACGAGCAGTACTTC	CASSPTSGYEQYF
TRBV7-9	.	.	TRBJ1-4	TGTGCCAGCAGCCCGCTGGAGGGACTGTTTTTT	CASSPLEGLFF
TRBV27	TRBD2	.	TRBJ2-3	TGTGCCAGCAGTTTATCGCTCAAGACTAGCGGGAGGCCAAGAGATACGCAGTATTTT	CASSLSLKTSGRPRDTQYF
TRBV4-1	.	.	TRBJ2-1	TGCGCCAGCAGCCCACTCCTGACGGGAGAGGTCTACAATGAGCAGTTCTTC	CASSPLLTGEVYNEQFF
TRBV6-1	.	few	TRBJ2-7	TGTGCCAGCAAAATAGGCTACGAGCAGTACTTC	CASKIGYEQYF
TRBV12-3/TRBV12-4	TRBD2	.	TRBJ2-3	TGTGCCAGCAGCCTCCCGACTAGCGGAGGAGCAGATACGCAGTATTTT	CASSLPTSGGADTQYF
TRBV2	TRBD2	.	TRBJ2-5	TGTGCCAGCACGAGCGGGAGTTATGAGACCCAGTACTTC	CASTSGSYETQYF
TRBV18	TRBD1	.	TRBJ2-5	TGTGCCAGCTCACCCGATCAGGGGGCAAGGGAGACCCAGTACTTC	CASSPDQGARETQYF
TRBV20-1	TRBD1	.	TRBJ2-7	TGCAGTGCTACCGATGCCTTTGGACAGGCCTCCTACGAGCAGTACTTC	CSATDAFGQASYEQYF
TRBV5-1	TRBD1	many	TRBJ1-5	TGTGCCAGCAGCTCCGGACAGGGAGATCAGCCCCAGCATTTT	CASSSGQGDQPQHF
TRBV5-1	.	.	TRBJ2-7	TGCGCCAGCAGCCTGCAAGCGGAGCTTCACGCGTTCTACGAGCAGTACTTC	CASSLQAELHAFYEQYF
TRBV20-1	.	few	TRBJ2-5	TGCAGTGCTATCCCGGGGGGCCGGGAGACCCAGTACTTC	CSAIPGGRETQYF
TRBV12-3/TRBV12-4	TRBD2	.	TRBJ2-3	TGTGCCAGCAGTGGGACTAGCGGGTTCACAGATACGCAGTATTTT	CASSGTSGFTDTQYF
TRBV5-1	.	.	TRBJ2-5	TGCGCCAGCAGCTTCCAGGGGCGGGGGACCCAGTACTTC	CASSFQGRGTQYF
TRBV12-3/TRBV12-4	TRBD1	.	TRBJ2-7	TGTGCCAGCAGTTTATTGTACCGCGACAGGGGGCGATACGAGCAGTACTTC	CASSLLYRDRGRYEQYF
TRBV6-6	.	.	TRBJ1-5	TGTGCCAGCAGTTACGGGACGGCTAGCAATCAGCCCCAGCATTTT	CASSYGTASNQPQHF
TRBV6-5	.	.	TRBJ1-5	TGTGCCAGCAGTTGGGACGGAGCCCCTGATCAGCCCCAGCATTTT	CASSWDGAPDQPQHF
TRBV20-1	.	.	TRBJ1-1	TGCAGTGCTAGTTTGAACACTGAAGCTTTCTTT	CSASLNTEAFF
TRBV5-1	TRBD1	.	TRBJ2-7	TGCGCCAGCAGACTTTCCGGGACAGGGGGGGAGCAGTACTTC	CASRLSGTGGEQYF
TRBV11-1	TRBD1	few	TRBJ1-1	TGTGCCAGCAGCCTTAACAGGGGGCGAGACACTGAAGCTTTCTTT	CASSLNRGRDTEAFF
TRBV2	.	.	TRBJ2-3	TGTGCCAGCAGTATGACTAGATACACAGATACGCAGTATTTT	CASSMTRYTDTQYF
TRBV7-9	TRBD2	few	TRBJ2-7	TGTGCCAGCAGCTTAACCAAGAGCGGGAGGGCCTCGTACGAGCAGTACTTC	CASSLTKSGRASYEQYF
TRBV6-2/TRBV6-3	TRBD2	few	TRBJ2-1	TGTGCCAGCAGCGGGACTAGCGGGAGCAATGAGCAGTTCTTC	CASSGTSGSNEQFF
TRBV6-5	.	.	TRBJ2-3	TGTGCCAGCAGTTACTCGTTCCTGCGGGGCACAGATACGCAGTATTTT	CASSYSFLRGTDTQYF
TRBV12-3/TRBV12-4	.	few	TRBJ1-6	TGTGCCAGCAGTCCCGACAGACATAATTCACCCCTCCACTTT	CASSPDRHNSPLHF
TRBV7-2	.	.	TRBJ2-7	TGTGCCAGCAGCTTAACTTTCCACGAGCAGTACTTC	CASSLTFHEQYF
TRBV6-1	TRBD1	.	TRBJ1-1	TGTGCCAGCAGCACGGGGACAGGGCCTTTGAACACTGAAGCTTTCTTT	CASSTGTGPLNTEAFF
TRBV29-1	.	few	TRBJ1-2	TGCAGCGTTGATCAGTCAGGTAGAAATGGCTACACCTTC	CSVDQSGRNGYTF
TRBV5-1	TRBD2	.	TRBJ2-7	TGCGCCAGCAGCTTTAGCGGGTTGGGCTCCTACGAGCAGTACTTC	CASSFSGLGSYEQYF
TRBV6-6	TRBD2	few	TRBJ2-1	TGTGCCAGCAGGACTAGCGGGGGACGGGGCGGCGATGAGCAGTTCTTC	CASRTSGGRGGDEQFF
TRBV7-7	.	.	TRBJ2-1	TGTGCTAGCAGCTCCCCTATGTTTGGGAATGAGCAGTTCTTC	CASSSPMFGNEQFF
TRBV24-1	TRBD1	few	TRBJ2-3	TGTGCCACCTCTGACAGGGGTGGAAGAACAGATACGCAGTATTTT	CATSDRGGRTDTQYF
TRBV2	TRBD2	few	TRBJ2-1	TGTGCCAGCAGTTCCCGGGGTAGCGGGAGGGGCAATGAGCAGTTCTTC	CASSSRGSGRGNEQFF